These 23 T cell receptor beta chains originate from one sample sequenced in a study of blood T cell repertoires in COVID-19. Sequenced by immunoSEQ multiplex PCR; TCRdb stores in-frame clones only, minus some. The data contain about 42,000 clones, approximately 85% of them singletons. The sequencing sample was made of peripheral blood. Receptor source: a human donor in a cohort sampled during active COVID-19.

This CDR3 is CASSPQVERGGSEQFF. The DNA of the CDR3 is TGCGCCAGCAGCCCCCAGGTGGAGCGGGGGGGATCTGAGCAGTTCTTC. This chain joins TRBV5-1 and TRBJ2-1; TRBD2 matches at 10 bases. The CDR3 contains 16 residues. Germline V gene sequence: CDR1 SGHRS, CDR2 YFSETQ. Trimming cost V 4 bases and J 9 bases; bases outside gene matches: 13.

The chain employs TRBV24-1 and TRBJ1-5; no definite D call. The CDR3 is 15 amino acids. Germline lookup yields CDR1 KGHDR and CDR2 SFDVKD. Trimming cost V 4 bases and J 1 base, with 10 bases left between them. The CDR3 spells CATSEARGSNQPQHF. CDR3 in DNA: TGTGCCACCAGTGAGGCAAGAGGGAGCAATCAGCCCCAGCATTTT.

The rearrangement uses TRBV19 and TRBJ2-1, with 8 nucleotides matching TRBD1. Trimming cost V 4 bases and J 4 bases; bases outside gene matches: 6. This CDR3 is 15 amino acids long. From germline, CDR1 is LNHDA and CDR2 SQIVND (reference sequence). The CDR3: CASSRGTGNYNEQFF. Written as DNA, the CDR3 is TGTGCCAGTAGTAGAGGGACAGGAAATTACAATGAGCAGTTCTTC.

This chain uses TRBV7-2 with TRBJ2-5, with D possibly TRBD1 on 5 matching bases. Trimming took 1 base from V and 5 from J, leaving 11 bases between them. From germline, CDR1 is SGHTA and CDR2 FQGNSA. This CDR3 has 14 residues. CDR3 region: CASSLGRGRETQYF. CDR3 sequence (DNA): TGTGCCAGCAGCTTAGGAAGGGGTAGGGAGACCCAGTACTTC. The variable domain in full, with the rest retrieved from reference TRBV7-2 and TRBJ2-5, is GAGVSQSPSNKVTEKGKDVELRCDPISGHTALYWYRQSLGQGLEFLIYFQGNSAPDKSGLPSDRFSAERTGGSVSTLTIQRTQQEDSAVYLCASSLGRGRETQYFGPGTRLLVL.

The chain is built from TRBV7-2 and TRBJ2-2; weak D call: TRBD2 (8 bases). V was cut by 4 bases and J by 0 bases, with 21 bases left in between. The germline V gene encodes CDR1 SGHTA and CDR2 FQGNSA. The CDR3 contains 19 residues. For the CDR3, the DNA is TGTGCCAGCAGCTCCCGGGGGGGACAGACACCTACGAACACCGGGGAGCTGTTTTTT. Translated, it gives CASSSRGGQTPTNTGELFF.

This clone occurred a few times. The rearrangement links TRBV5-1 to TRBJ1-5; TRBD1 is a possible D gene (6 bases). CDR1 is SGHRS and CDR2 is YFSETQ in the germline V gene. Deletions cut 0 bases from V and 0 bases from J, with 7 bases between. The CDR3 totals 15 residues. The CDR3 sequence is CASSLGDTSNQPQHF. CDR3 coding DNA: TGCGCCAGCAGCTTGGGGGACACTAGCAATCAGCCCCAGCATTTT.

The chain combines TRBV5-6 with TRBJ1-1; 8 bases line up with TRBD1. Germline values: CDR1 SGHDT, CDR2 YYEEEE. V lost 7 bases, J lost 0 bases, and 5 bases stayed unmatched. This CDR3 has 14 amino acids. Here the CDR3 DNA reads TGTGCCAGCCGAGGACAGGGAATGAACACTGAAGCTTTCTTT. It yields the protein CASRGQGMNTEAFF.

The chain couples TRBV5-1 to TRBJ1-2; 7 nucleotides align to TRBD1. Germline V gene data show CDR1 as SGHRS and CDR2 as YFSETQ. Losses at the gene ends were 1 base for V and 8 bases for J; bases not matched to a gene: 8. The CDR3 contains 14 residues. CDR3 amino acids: CASSLTPPGQGYTF. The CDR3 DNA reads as TGCGCCAGCAGCTTGACCCCACCGGGACAGGGCTACACCTTC.

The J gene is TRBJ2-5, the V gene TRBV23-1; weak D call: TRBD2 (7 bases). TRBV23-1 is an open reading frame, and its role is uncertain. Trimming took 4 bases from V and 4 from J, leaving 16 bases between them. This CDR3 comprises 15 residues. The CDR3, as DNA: TGCGCCAGCAGTCTTGGGGGGGCGCATGGAGAGACCCAGTACTTC. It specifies CASSLGGAHGETQYF.

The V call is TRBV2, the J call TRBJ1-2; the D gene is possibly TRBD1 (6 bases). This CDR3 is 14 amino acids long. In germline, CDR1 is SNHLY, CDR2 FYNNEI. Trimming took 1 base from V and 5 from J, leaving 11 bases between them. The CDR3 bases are TGTGCCAGCAGTGAAGGGGGGACATCTTATGGCTACACCTTC. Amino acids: CASSEGGTSYGYTF.

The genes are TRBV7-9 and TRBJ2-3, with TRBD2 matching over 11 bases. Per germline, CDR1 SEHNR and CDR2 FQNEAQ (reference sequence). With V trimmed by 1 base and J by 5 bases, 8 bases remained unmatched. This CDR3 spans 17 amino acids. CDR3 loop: CASSLVGSGGAGDTQYF. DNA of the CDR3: TGTGCCAGCAGCTTAGTCGGTAGCGGGGGGGCCGGAGATACGCAGTATTTT.

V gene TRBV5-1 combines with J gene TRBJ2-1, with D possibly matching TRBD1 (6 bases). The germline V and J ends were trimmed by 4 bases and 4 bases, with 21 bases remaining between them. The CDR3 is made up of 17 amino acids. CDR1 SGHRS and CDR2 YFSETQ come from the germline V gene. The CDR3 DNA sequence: TGCGCCAGCAGCACAGGGAGTAGCCTGATGGGGTACAATGAGCAGTTCTTC. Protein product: CASSTGSSLMGYNEQFF.

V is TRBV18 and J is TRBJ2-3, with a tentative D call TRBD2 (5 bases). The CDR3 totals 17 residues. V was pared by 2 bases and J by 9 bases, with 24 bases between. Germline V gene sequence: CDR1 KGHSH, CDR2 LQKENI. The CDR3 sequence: CASSPGLASPPGGTQYF. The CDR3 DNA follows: TGTGCCAGCTCACCAGGACTCGCCTCCCCCCCTGGCGGCACGCAGTATTTT. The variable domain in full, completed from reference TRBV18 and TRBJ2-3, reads NAGVMQNPRHLVRRRGQEARLRCSPMKGHSHVYWYRQLPEEGLKFMVYLQKENIIDESGMPKERFSAEFPKEGPSILRIQQVVRGDSAAYFCASSPGLASPPGGTQYFGPGTRLTVL.

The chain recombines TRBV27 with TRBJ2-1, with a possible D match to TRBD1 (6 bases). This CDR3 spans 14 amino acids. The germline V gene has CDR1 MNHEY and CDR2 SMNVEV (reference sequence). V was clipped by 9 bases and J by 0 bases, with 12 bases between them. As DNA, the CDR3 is TGTGCCAGTCAACGGGACATCTCCTACAATGAGCAGTTCTTC. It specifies CASQRDISYNEQFF.

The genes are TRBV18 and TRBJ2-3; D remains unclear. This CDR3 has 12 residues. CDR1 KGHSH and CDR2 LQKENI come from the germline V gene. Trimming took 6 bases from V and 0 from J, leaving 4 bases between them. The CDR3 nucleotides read TGTGCCAGCTCCCCTAGCACAGATACGCAGTATTTT. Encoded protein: CASSPSTDTQYF. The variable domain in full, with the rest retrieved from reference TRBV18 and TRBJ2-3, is NAGVMQNPRHLVRRRGQEARLRCSPMKGHSHVYWYRQLPEEGLKFMVYLQKENIIDESGMPKERFSAEFPKEGPSILRIQQVVRGDSAAYFCASSPSTDTQYFGPGTRLTVL.

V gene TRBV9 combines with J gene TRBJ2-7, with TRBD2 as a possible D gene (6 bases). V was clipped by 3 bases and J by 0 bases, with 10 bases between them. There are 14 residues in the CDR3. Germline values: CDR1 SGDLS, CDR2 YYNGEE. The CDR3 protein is CASSAGGLSYEQYF. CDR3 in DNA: TGTGCCAGCAGCGCCGGGGGTCTCTCCTACGAGCAGTACTTC. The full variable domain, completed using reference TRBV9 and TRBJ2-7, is DSGVTQTPKHLITATGQRVTLRCSPRSGDLSVYWYQQSLDQGLQFLIQYYNGEERAKGNILERFSAQQFPDLHSELNLSSLELGDSALYFCASSAGGLSYEQYFGPGTRLTVT.

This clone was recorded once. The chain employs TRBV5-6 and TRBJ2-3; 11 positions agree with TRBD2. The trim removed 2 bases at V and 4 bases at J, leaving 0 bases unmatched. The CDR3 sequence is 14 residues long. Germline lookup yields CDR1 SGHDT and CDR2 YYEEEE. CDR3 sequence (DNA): TGTGCCAGCAGCTTTAGCGGGGGGGCAGATACGCAGTATTTT. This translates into CASSFSGGADTQYF.

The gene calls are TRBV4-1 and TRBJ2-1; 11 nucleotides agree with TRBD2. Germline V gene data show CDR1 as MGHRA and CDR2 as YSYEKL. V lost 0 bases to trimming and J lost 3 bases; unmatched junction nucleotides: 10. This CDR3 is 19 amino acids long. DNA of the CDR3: TGCGCCAGCAGCCAAGATCGGGTCGAGACTAGCGGGGACTACAATGAGCAGTTCTTC. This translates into CASSQDRVETSGDYNEQFF.

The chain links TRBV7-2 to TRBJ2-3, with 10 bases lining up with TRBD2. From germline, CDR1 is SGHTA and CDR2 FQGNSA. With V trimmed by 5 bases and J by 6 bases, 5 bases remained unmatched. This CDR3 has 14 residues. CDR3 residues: CASSPGLAVDTQYF. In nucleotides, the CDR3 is TGTGCCAGCAGCCCTGGACTAGCGGTGGATACGCAGTATTTT.

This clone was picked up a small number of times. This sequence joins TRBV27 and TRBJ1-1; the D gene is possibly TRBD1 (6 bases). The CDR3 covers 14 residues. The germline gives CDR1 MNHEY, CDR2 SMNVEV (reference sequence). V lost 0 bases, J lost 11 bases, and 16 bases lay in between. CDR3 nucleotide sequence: TGTGCCAGCAGTTTATCGGACGGTGGGGGCTCCGCTTTCTTT. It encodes CASSLSDGGGSAFF.

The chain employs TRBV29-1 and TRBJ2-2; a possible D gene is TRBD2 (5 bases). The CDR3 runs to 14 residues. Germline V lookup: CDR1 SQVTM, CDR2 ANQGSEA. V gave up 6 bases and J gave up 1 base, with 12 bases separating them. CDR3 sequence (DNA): TGCAGCGTCGGATACGGGGTGAACACCGGGGAGCTGTTTTTT. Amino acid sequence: CSVGYGVNTGELFF.

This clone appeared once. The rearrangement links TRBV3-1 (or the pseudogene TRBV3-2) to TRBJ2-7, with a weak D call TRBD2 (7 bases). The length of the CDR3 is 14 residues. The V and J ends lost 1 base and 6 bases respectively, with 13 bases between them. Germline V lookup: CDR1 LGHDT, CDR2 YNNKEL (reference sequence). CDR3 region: CASSQAGGVVEQYF. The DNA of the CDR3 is TGTGCCAGCAGCCAAGCGGGGGGCGTGGTCGAGCAGTACTTC.

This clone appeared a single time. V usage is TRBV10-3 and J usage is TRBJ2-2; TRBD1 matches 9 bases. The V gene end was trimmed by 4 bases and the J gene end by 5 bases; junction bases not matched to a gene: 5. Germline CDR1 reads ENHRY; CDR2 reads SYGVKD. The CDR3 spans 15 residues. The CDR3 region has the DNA TGTGCCATCAGTGCGACAGGGGGGGATACCGGGGAGCTGTTTTTT. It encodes CAISATGGDTGELFF.